Below, one TCR beta chain is given with its context. This clone has just one count. Its cognate antigen has yet to be identified. The sample holds no much larger clone one base away, and base qualities are not on file. These data belong to a study of shared clonotypes between healthy human individuals (dated by TCRdb to 2019 to 2021). Regarding the study in general: A few men and a couple of women, aged 18 to 49 years, made up the cohort. For each donor, CD4 naive and CD4 memory were each given three plates, CD8 naive was given two plates, and CD8 memory was given one plate. Blood TCR repertoires of about 5 healthy adults were deeply sequenced to estimate repertoire size and the extent of clonotype sharing between individuals. To increase sequencing depth and limit assay-specific biases, TCR repertoire library preparation and sequencing were carried out by different laboratories using diverse techniques. Between about 0.8 and 8.9 billion PBMCs per donor were obtained by leukapheresis.

Using the deep immunoSEQ assay, multiplex PCR amplified TCR CDR3 regions from genomic DNA. Extracted genomic DNA from each cell subset was spread evenly across all wells of several immunoSEQ 96-well plates, with each plate serving as a replicate. For sorted subsets, approximately 210 ng genomic DNA, equal to approximately 30,000 T cell genomes, was loaded into each replicate PCR. The purified libraries were quantified using a Qubit 3.0 fluorometer, sized with a Bioanalyzer 2100, and then quantified again using the KAPA Library Quantification kit. A separate single-read 150-cycle Illumina NextSeq 550 flow cell was used to sequence each immunoSEQ 96-well plate. Regarding the original processing steps: Because only junctional sequences without quality scores were contained in the immunoSEQ output, filtering matching that applied to full-length reads could not be performed. To assign V/J genes and CDR3, sequences were annotated using PyIR, a Python wrapper for IgBLAST v1.9, with IMGT germline references. Reads were removed for weak V/J assignments (E-value above 1e-6), missing CDR3, stop codons, out-of-frame junctions, or ambiguous translated residues. V3J clonotypes were defined as sequences sharing the same inferred V gene, J gene, and CDR3 amino acid sequence. The percentage overlap between two repertoires was calculated by dividing the number of shared unique clonotypes by the size of the smaller repertoire. Repertoire richness was assessed with RTK rarefaction, the Chao1 estimator, and Recon v2.1 estimates of unobserved clonotypes. OLGA was used to compute generation probabilities for all TCRbeta clonotypes that the gDNA method yielded from several donors. The source is immuneACCESS, and TCRdb retained only in-frame sequences with V and J called. Part of the clones is not carried over; for the studies checked, unresolved V genes explain less than half of this, and the remainder is unexplained. The D gene and trimming were derived from the DNA, and the V and J assignments and clone size from that table. This sample holds 2,500,000 or so clones; around nine tenths were observed only once. Jointly, the top ten make up roughly 0.14% of the sample.

Donors were healthy HIV-negative adults with no recently reported acute infections or vaccinations. Only Caucasian adults living in Nashville, Tennessee, USA were represented among the donors. CD4+ T cells were enriched by magnetic negative selection; naive cells were then positively selected on CD45RA, and the negative fraction formed the memory subset. After blood collection by leukapheresis, PBMCs were isolated using Ficoll-Histopaque density gradient centrifugation and then cryopreserved in the vapor phase of liquid nitrogen. Analytical flow cytometry was used to check the purity and quantity of every magnetically sorted T cell population. Genomic DNA was isolated from each sorted fraction and quantified by UV absorbance on a Nanodrop 2000c. The CDR3 has 15 amino acids, counting the end cysteine and phenylalanine. Only the CDR3 part of the read is kept: 45 bases, read in frame from the first base. Unmatched junction bases come to 6, with V trimmed by 3 bases and J by 5 bases. Reading the germline V gene gives CDR1 SGDLS and CDR2 YYNGEE.

Overall study results and their limits: Clonotypes shared by all four sorted-subset donors showed higher generation probabilities than non-shared clonotypes. Even with the large sequencing depth, rarefaction of the sorted-subset datasets indicated that sequencing was incomplete. Sampling was limited to blood, and TCR repertoires in tissue likely differ from TCR repertoires in blood. Naive subsets generally had larger estimated clonotype richness than memory subsets. Sharing across a few donors was observed for about 5% of naive CD4, 3% to 3.5% of naive CD8, 2.3% of memory CD4, and about 0.39% of memory CD8 clonotypes. Based on pairwise subsampling, the degree of clonotype sharing among donors was expected to be affected by sequencing depth. The small number of donors limited the genetic and exposure-history diversity represented.

Sample: naive CD4+ T cells sorted from blood. Read against the paper, the sample's cell subset or site label means: CD45RA+ positively selected. The sequence was obtained from a man younger than 35 in good health. Rearrangement joined TRBV9 to TRBJ2-5, with 11 bases matching TRBD2. This receptor carries the CDR3 CASSDTTSGIETQYF. The sequenced DNA: TGTGCCAGCAGCGACACGACTAGCGGGATTGAGACCCAGTACTTC.